Following are 21 T cell receptor beta chains from one sample sequenced in a study of T cell responses to AZD1222 COVID-19 vaccine. TCRdb's table, derived via immunoSEQ multiplex PCR, lists solely in-frame clones and lacks some. The table has fewer than 110,000 clones, less than 95% seen once. Sequenced here: peripheral blood, sampled on day 0 of AZD1222 vaccination. These receptors originate from an adult in good health.

The chain uses TRBV24-1 and TRBJ1-1; TRBD1 is a possible D gene (5 bases). The germline CDR1 and CDR2 sequences are KGHDR and SFDVKD. The germline V and J ends were trimmed by 3 bases and 3 bases, with 16 bases remaining between them. The CDR3 spans 16 residues. The chain's CDR3 is CATSDGAGGRDTEAFF. CDR3 nucleotide sequence: TGTGCCACCAGTGATGGGGCAGGAGGTAGGGACACTGAAGCTTTCTTT.

This rearrangement joins TRBV3-1 (or the pseudogene TRBV3-2) to TRBJ2-3, with 8 bases fitting TRBD2. The junction had 10 bases not matched to a gene; V was cut back by 4 bases and J by 4 bases. Per the germline V gene, CDR1 is LGHDT and CDR2 is YNNKEL (reference sequence). This CDR3 comprises 16 residues. CDR3 sequence (DNA): TGTGCCAGCAGCCTGCGTAGTAGCGGGGACGCAGATACGCAGTATTTT. Encoded protein: CASSLRSSGDADTQYF.

This chain connects TRBV7-2 to TRBJ1-2, with a weak D call TRBD1 (5 bases). The CDR3 is made up of 12 amino acids. Germline CDR1 and CDR2: SGHTA and FQGNSA. Trimming removed 4 bases at V and 5 bases at J, with 8 bases between. The CDR3 sequence is CASSYDSYGYTF. The DNA for the CDR3 is TGTGCCAGCAGCTATGACAGTTATGGCTACACCTTC. Together with reference TRBV7-2 and TRBJ1-2, the CDR3 gives the full variable domain: GAGVSQSPSNKVTEKGKDVELRCDPISGHTALYWYRQSLGQGLEFLIYFQGNSAPDKSGLPSDRFSAERTGGSVSTLTIQRTQQEDSAVYLCASSYDSYGYTFGSGTRLTVV.

V and J are TRBV7-2 and TRBJ2-1, with D tentatively TRBD2 (5 bases). CDR3 length equals 15 residues. Between the trimmed V and J ends, which lost 1 base and 0 bases, there was a span of 7 bases. In germline, CDR1 is SGHTA, CDR2 FQGNSA. Here the CDR3 reads CASSLGGGSYNEQFF. The CDR3 DNA follows: TGTGCCAGCAGCTTAGGAGGAGGCTCCTACAATGAGCAGTTCTTC.

This chain joins TRBV23-1 and TRBJ2-1; D remains ambiguous. TRBV23-1 is flagged as an ORF with uncertain function. The CDR3 contains 17 residues. The V gene lost 7 bases and the J gene lost 5 bases, with 24 bases spanning the gap. CDR3 nucleotides: TGCGCCAGCATTGGCCCGGATAACCTACGTCTTCACAATGAGCAGTTCTTC. Translated: CASIGPDNLRLHNEQFF.

The chain couples TRBV7-2 to TRBJ1-6; TRBD1 aligns across 8 bases. CDR3 length: 15 amino acids. Germline V gene lookup returns CDR1 SGHTA and CDR2 FQGNSA. V gave up 5 bases and J gave up 10 bases; unmatched junction bases: 10. The CDR3 DNA reads as TGTGCCAGCAGCCAAGGACAGGGAAAGGGCTCACCCCTCCACTTT. Residues: CASSQGQGKGSPLHF.

The gene calls are TRBV27 and TRBJ2-3; a possible D gene is TRBD2 (5 bases). CDR1 is MNHEY, CDR2 SMNVEV, per germline (reference sequence). V lost 7 bases and J lost 0, with 11 bases in between. The CDR3 length is 14 residues. The CDR3 reads CASKGRYSTDTQYF. The CDR3 nucleotides read TGTGCCAGCAAAGGGAGATATAGCACAGATACGCAGTATTTT.

The chain uses TRBV15 and TRBJ2-5; TRBD1 matches 8 bases. Germline V CDR1 and CDR2: LNHNV, YYDKDF (reference sequence). V dropped 0 bases and J dropped 5; count of bases not matched to a gene: 11. The CDR3 consists of 17 residues. CDR3 nucleotide sequence: TGTGCCACCAGCAGAGATATCGGGCAGGGGGCAGGGGAGACCCAGTACTTC. Protein sequence: CATSRDIGQGAGETQYF.

The J gene is TRBJ2-3, the V gene TRBV4-2, with 9 positions matching TRBD2. This CDR3 has 15 residues. Trimming cost V 2 bases and J 2 bases; bases outside gene matches: 2. Germline V lookup: CDR1 LGHNA, CDR2 YNFKEQ. The CDR3 sequence is CASSQIAGATDTQYF. The CDR3 nucleotides are TGTGCCAGCAGCCAAATAGCGGGGGCCACAGATACGCAGTATTTT.

This clone was counted once. The chain employs TRBV19 and TRBJ2-3, with 8 positions matching TRBD2. The CDR3 has 15 residues. With V trimmed by 11 bases and J by 2 bases, 12 bases remained unmatched. Germline V gives CDR1 LNHDA, CDR2 SQIVND (reference sequence). The CDR3 region has the DNA TGTGCCGTAGAGACCGGGACTAGGAACACAGATACGCAGTATTTT. This sequence encodes CAVETGTRNTDTQYF.

The chain recombines TRBV19 with TRBJ1-1, with 9 bases matching TRBD1. Germline CDR1 LNHDA, CDR2 SQIVND (reference sequence). With 4 bases clipped from V and 2 bases from J, the junction kept 5 bases outside the gene matches. The CDR3 length is 15 residues. CDR3 in amino acids: CASSKGQGINTEAFF. The CDR3 region has the DNA TGTGCCAGTAGTAAAGGACAGGGGATTAACACTGAAGCTTTCTTT. Looking up the rest from reference TRBV19 and TRBJ1-1 gives the full variable domain: DGGITQSPKYLFRKEGQNVTLSCEQNLNHDAMYWYRQDPGQGLRLIYYSQIVNDFQKGDIAEGYSVSREKKESFPLTVTSAQKNPTAFYLCASSKGQGINTEAFFGQGTRLTVV.

The V gene is TRBV11-2, the J gene TRBJ1-6, with D maybe TRBD1 (5 bases). Germline assignment: CDR1 SGHAT and CDR2 FQNNGV. This CDR3 spans 16 amino acids. Trimming pared 2 bases from V and 1 base from J, leaving 9 bases between. Written as DNA, the CDR3 is TGTGCCAGCAGCTTATCAGGGAGATCCTATAATTCACCCCTCCACTTT. This encodes CASSLSGRSYNSPLHF.

In its sample, this clone was seen a few times. Other DNA sequences in the same sample also yield this CDR3. The CDR3 nucleotides read TGTGCCAGCAGCTTGGCGACAGGTGAAGCTTTCTTT. This codes for CASSLATGEAFF. The rearrangement joins TRBV5-6 to TRBJ1-1; perhaps TRBD1 as D (6 bases). This CDR3 contains 12 residues. Between the trimmed V and J ends, which lost 0 bases and 7 bases, there was a span of 7 bases. Germline V gene sequence: CDR1 SGHDT, CDR2 YYEEEE. Supplemented by reference TRBV5-6 and TRBJ1-1, the full variable domain reads DAGVTQSPTHLIKTRGQQVTLRCSPKSGHDTVSWYQQALGQGPQFIFQYYEEEERQRGNFPDRFSGHQFPNYSSELNVNALLLGDSALYLCASSLATGEAFFGQGTRLTVV.

This chain uses TRBV4-3 with TRBJ2-3; D perhaps matches TRBD1 (6 bases). This CDR3 comprises 15 residues. Between the trimmed V and J ends, which lost 7 bases and 5 bases, there was a span of 19 bases. Germline V gene lookup returns CDR1 LGHNA and CDR2 YSLEER. The CDR3 reads CASTARGRSQDTQYF. The CDR3, as DNA: TGCGCCAGCACGGCCAGGGGAAGAAGTCAAGATACGCAGTATTTT.

The chain uses TRBV27 and TRBJ1-5; D is ambiguous. Per the germline V gene, CDR1 is MNHEY and CDR2 is SMNVEV (reference sequence). This CDR3 is 15 amino acids long. Trimming shortened V by 5 bases and J by 7 bases, and 18 bases separated the two germline ends. The CDR3 is CASSHRPWRDQPQHF. The DNA for the CDR3 is TGTGCCAGCAGTCACCGACCCTGGCGCGACCAGCCCCAGCATTTT.

The chain couples TRBV4-2 to TRBJ2-1; a possible D gene is TRBD2 (5 bases). CDR1 and CDR2 (germline): LGHNA, YNFKEQ. CDR3 length equals 14 residues. The ends were cut back, 0 bases at V and 11 bases at J, with 14 bases in the middle. CDR3 protein: CASSQDRLGSQQFF. The CDR3 nucleotides read TGTGCCAGCAGCCAAGATAGGTTAGGGAGCCAGCAGTTCTTC.

The chain links TRBV6-5 to TRBJ2-7, with a possible D match to TRBD2 (6 bases). Germline CDR1 is MNHEY and CDR2 is SVGAGI. The CDR3 runs 14 residues. V lost 6 bases and J lost 1, with 13 bases in between. In nucleotides, the CDR3 is TGTGCCAGCAGCAGCGGAGGGAGGTCCTACGAGCAGTACTTC. It codes for CASSSGGRSYEQYF.

J is TRBJ1-6 and V is TRBV3-1 (or the pseudogene TRBV3-2); D is perhaps TRBD1 (6 bases). Trimming took 7 bases from V and 8 from J, leaving 21 bases between them. The CDR3 runs to 16 residues. Per germline, CDR1 LGHDT and CDR2 YNNKEL (reference sequence). This chain's CDR3 is CASTDRSQTFDSPLHF. DNA for the CDR3: TGTGCCAGCACGGACAGAAGTCAGACATTCGATTCACCCCTCCACTTT.

The chain carries TRBV5-4 and TRBJ1-2; 9 bases agree with TRBD1. The junction had 11 bases not matched to a gene; V was cut back by 0 bases and J by 8 bases. Per germline, CDR1 SGHNT and CDR2 YYREEE (reference sequence). This CDR3 has 16 amino acids. CDR3 coding DNA: TGTGCCAGCAGCTTGGGCACACCCGGGACAGGGCGCGGCTACACCTTC. Residues: CASSLGTPGTGRGYTF.

V usage is TRBV19 and J usage is TRBJ2-3, with no clear D. Germline CDR1 reads LNHDA; CDR2 reads SQIVND (reference sequence). CDR3 length: 14 amino acids. V gave up 3 bases and J gave up 2 bases, with 9 bases separating them. CDR3 sequence reads: CASSMVSITDTQYF. CDR3 nucleotide sequence: TGTGCCAGTAGTATGGTGTCCATCACAGATACGCAGTATTTT.

V gene TRBV11-1 combines with J gene TRBJ2-5; D possibly corresponds to TRBD2 (6 bases). V lost 1 base to trimming and J lost 9 bases, with 12 bases between them. Germline V CDR1 and CDR2: SGHAT, FQDESV (reference sequence). The CDR3 has 13 amino acids. CDR3 DNA sequence: TGTGCCAGCAGCTTAGTTGAATCGGGGGCCCAGTACTTC. It is translated as CASSLVESGAQYF.